This T cell receptor beta chain was sequenced during a study of a mutant IDH1 vaccine in newly diagnosed glioma. Study-wide context: Treated patients had a mean age of about 37 years and a sex split that was around 62% male and around 38% female.

V shed 4 bases and J shed 0 bases, with 9 bases lying between them. CDR1 is SQVTM and CDR2 is ANQGSEA in the germline V gene. The CDR3 length is 14 residues. Generated by immunoSEQ multiplex PCR, the TCRdb table keeps only in-frame clones and is missing some. Of around 32,000 clones listed, roughly 80% are singletons. Documented time point: week 35, safety follow-up. A single vaccine dose contained 300 ug of mutant IDH1 20-mer peptide, and topical imiquimod was used with it. Eight vaccine injections were given to patients in weeks 1, 3, 5, 7, 11, 15, 19 and 23. Of note for this clone: The antigen remains unidentified.

The chain couples TRBV29-1 to TRBJ2-2; no definite D call. The sequence derives from a woman under 30 with glioma. The source was PBMCs, collected from a glioma patient whose treatment included an IDH1 peptide vaccine. The DNA of the CDR3 is TGCAGCGTTGGTACTACGACGAACACCGGGGAGCTGTTTTTT. Translating gives CSVGTTTNTGELFF.